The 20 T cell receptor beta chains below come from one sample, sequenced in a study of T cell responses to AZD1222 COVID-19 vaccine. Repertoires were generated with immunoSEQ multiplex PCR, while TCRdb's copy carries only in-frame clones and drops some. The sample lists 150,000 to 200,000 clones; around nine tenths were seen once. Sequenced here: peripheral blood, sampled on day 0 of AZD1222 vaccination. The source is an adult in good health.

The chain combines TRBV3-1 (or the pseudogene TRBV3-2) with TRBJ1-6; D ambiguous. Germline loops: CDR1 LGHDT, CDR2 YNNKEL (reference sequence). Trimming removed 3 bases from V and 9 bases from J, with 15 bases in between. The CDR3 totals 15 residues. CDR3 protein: CASSQGAPDVSPLHF. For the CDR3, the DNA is TGTGCCAGCAGCCAGGGAGCCCCGGACGTTTCACCCCTCCACTTT.

The CDR3 DNA reads TGTGCCAGCAGCTTGAATAGTGATCGTGAAGCTTTCTTT. It yields the protein CASSLNSDREAFF. The rearrangement joins TRBV5-4 to TRBJ1-1; D unclear. V was pared by 1 base and J by 7 bases, with 11 bases between. The CDR3 spans 13 residues. From germline, CDR1 is SGHNT and CDR2 YYREEE (reference sequence). Full variable domain (remainder filled in from reference TRBV5-4 and TRBJ1-1): ETGVTQSPTHLIKTRGQQVTLRCSSQSGHNTVSWYQQALGQGPQFIFQYYREEENGRGNFPPRFSGLQFPNYSSELNVNALELDDSALYLCASSLNSDREAFFGQGTRLTVV.

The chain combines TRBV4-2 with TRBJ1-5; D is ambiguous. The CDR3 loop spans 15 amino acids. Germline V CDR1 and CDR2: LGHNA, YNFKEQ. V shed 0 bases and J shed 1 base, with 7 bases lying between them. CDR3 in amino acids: CASSQDSDSNQPQHF. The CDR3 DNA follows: TGTGCCAGCAGCCAAGATTCGGACAGCAATCAGCCCCAGCATTTT.

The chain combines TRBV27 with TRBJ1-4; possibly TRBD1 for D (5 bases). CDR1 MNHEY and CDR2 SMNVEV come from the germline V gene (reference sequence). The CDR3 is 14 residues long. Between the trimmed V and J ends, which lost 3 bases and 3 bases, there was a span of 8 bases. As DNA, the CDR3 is TGTGCCAGCAGTTTTCAGGGATCTAATGAAAAACTGTTTTTT. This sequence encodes CASSFQGSNEKLFF.

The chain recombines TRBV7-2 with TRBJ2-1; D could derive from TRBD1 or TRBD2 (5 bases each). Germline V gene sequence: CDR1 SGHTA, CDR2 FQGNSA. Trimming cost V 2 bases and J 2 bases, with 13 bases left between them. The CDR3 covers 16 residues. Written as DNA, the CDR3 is TGTGCCAGCAGCTTAAGAGGGACCCGGACCTACAATGAGCAGTTCTTC. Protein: CASSLRGTRTYNEQFF.

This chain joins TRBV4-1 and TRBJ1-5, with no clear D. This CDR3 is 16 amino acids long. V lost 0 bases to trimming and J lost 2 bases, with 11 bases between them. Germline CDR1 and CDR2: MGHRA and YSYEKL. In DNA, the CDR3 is TGCGCCAGCAGCCAAGATTTTCGGGGAGGCAATCAGCCCCAGCATTTT. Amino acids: CASSQDFRGGNQPQHF.

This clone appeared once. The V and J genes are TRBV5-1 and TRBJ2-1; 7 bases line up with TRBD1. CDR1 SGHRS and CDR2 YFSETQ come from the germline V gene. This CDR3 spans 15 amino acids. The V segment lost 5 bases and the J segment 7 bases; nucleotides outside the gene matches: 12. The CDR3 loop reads CASSYDRARGNEQFF. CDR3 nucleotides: TGCGCCAGCAGTTATGACAGGGCCAGGGGGAATGAGCAGTTCTTC.

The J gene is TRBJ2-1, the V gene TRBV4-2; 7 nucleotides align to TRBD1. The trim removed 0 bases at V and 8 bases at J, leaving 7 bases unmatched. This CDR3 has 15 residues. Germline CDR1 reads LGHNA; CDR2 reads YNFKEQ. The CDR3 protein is CASSQEQGSVDEQFF. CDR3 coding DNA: TGTGCCAGCAGCCAAGAACAGGGGTCCGTCGATGAGCAGTTCTTC.

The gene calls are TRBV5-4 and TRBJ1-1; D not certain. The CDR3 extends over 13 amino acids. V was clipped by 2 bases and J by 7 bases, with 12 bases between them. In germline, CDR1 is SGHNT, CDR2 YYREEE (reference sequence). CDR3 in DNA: TGTGCCAGCAGCTTTGCCATCTGGGGTGAAGCTTTCTTT. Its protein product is CASSFAIWGEAFF.

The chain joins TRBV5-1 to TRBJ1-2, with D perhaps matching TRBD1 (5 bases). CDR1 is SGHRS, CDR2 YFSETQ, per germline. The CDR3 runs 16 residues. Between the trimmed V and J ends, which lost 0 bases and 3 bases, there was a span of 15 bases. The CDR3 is CASSLGGSQADYGYTF. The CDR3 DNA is TGCGCCAGCAGCTTGGGGGGCAGCCAAGCAGACTATGGCTACACCTTC. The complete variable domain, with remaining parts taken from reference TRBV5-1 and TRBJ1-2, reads KAGVTQTPRYLIKTRGQQVTLSCSPISGHRSVSWYQQTPGQGLQFLFEYFSETQRNKGNFPGRFSGRQFSNSRSEMNVSTLELGDSALYLCASSLGGSQADYGYTFGSGTRLTVV.

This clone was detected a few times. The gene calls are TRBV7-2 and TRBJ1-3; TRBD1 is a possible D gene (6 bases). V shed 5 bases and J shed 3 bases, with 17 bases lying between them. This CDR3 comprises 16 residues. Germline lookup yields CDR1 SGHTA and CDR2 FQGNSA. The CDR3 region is CASSPMRGAVGNTIYF. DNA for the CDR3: TGTGCCAGCAGCCCCATGAGGGGGGCGGTTGGAAACACCATATATTTT.

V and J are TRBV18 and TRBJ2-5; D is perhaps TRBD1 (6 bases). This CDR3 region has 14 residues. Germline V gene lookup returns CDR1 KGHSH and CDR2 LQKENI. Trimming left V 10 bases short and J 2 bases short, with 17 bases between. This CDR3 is CATSPGHRQETQYF. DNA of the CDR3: TGTGCCACCTCTCCGGGACACCGTCAAGAGACCCAGTACTTC. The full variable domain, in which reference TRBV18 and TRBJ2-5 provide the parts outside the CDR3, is NAGVMQNPRHLVRRRGQEARLRCSPMKGHSHVYWYRQLPEEGLKFMVYLQKENIIDESGMPKERFSAEFPKEGPSILRIQQVVRGDSAAYFCATSPGHRQETQYFGPGTRLLVL.

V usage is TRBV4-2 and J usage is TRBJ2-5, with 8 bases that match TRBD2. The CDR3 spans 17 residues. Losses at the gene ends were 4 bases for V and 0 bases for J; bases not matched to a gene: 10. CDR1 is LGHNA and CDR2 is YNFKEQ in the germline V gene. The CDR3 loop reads CASSPLTSGANQETQYF. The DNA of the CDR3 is TGTGCCAGCAGCCCCCTTACTAGCGGAGCAAACCAAGAGACCCAGTACTTC.

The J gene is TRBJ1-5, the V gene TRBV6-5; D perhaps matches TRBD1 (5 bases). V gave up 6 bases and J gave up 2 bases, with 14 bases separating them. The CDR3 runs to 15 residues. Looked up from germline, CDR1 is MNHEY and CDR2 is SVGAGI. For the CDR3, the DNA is TGTGCCAGCAGCCCGGGGACGATGGGCAATCAGCCCCAGCATTTT. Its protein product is CASSPGTMGNQPQHF.

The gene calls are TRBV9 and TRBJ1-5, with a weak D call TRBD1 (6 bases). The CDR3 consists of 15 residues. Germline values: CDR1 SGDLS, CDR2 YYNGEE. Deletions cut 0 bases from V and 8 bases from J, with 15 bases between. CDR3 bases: TGTGCCAGCAGCGTAGAGGGACACCCTCGGGAGCCCCAGCATTTT. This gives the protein CASSVEGHPREPQHF.

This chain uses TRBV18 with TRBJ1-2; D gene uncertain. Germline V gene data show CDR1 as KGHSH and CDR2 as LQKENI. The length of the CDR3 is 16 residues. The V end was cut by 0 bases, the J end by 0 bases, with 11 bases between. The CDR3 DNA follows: TGTGCCAGCTCACCACCTCCTCTAATAGCTAACTATGGCTACACCTTC. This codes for CASSPPPLIANYGYTF.

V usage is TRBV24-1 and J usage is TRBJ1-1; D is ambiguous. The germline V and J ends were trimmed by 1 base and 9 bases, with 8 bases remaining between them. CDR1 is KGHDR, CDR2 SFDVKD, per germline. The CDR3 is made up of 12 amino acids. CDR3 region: CATSDFGQQAFF. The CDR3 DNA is TGTGCCACCAGTGATTTTGGGCAGCAAGCTTTCTTT.

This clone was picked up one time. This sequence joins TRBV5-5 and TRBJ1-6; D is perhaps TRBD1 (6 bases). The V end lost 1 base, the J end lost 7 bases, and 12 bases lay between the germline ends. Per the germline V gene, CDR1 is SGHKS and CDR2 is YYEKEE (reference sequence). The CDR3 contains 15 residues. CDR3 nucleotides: TGTGCCAGCAGCTTGACCGTTACAGGGAATTCACCCCTCCACTTT. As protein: CASSLTVTGNSPLHF. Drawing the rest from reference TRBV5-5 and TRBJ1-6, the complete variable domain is DAGVTQSPTHLIKTRGQQVTLRCSPISGHKSVSWYQQVLGQGPQFIFQYYEKEERGRGNFPDRFSARQFPNYSSELNVNALLLGDSALYLCASSLTVTGNSPLHFGNGTRLTVT.

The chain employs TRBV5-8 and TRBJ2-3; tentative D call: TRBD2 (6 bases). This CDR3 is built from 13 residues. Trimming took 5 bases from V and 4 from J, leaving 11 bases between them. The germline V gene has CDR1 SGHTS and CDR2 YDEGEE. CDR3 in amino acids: CASRARLADTQYF. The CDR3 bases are TGTGCCAGCAGGGCTCGACTAGCAGATACGCAGTATTTT.

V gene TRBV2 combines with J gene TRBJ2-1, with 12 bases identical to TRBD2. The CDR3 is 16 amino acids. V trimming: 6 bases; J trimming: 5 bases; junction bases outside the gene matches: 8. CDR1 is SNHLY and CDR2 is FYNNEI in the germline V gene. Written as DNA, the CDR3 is TGTGCCAGCAGGGCACGACTAGCGGGAGTTCACAATGAGCAGTTCTTC. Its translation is CASRARLAGVHNEQFF.